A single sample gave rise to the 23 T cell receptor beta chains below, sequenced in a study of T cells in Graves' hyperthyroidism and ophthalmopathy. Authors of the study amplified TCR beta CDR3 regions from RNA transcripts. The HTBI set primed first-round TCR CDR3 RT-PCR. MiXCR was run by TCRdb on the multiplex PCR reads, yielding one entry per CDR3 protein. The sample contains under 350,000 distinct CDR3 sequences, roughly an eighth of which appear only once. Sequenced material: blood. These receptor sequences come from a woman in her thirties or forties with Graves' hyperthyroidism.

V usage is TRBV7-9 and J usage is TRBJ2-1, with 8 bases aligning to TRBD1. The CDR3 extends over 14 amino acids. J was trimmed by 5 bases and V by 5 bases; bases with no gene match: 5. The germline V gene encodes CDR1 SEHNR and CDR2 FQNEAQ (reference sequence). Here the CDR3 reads CASSLDRGDNEQFF. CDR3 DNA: TGTGCCAGCAGCCTCGACAGGGGTGACAATGAGCAGTTCTTC.

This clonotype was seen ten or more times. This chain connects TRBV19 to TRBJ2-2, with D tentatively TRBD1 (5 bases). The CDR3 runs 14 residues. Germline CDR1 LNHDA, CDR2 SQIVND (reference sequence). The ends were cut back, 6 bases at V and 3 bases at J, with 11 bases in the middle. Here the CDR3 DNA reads TGTGCCAGTAGAAACCTAGGGGACACCGGGGAGCTGTTTTTT. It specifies CASRNLGDTGELFF.

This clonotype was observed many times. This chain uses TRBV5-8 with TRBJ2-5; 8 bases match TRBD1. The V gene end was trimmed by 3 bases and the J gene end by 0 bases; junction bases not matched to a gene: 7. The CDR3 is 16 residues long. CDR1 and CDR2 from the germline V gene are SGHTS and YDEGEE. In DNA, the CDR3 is TGTGCCAGCAGCTCCGCTCAGGGGGCCAACCAAGAGACCCAGTACTTC. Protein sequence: CASSSAQGANQETQYF.

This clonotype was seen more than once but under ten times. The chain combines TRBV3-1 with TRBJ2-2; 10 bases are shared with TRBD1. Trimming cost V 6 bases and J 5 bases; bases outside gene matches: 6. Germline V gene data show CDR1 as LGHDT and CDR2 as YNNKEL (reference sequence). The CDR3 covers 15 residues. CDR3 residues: CASRGTGVLTGELFF. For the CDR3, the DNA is TGTGCCAGCAGGGGGACAGGGGTGTTGACCGGGGAGCTGTTTTTT.

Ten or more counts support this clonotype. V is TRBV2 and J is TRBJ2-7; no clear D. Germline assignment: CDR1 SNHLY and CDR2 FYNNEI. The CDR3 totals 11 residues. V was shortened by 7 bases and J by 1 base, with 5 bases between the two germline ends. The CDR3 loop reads CASTYSYEQYF. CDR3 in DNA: TGTGCCAGCACCTATTCCTACGAGCAGTACTTC.

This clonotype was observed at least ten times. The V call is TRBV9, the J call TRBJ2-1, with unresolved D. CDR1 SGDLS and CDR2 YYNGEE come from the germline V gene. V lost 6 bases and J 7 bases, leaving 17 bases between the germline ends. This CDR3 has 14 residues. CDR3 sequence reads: CASNEGNSKNEQFF. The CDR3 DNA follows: TGTGCCAGCAACGAAGGAAATAGCAAAAATGAGCAGTTCTTC.

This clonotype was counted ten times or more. This CDR3 reads CASSQRGWEKLFF. DNA of the CDR3: TGTGCCAGCAGCCAGCGAGGGTGGGAAAAACTGTTTTTT. The chain combines TRBV3-1 with TRBJ1-4, with D unclear. Trimming took off 3 bases at V and 8 bases at J, with 10 bases between the two ends. The length of the CDR3 is 13 residues. Germline CDR1 LGHDT, CDR2 YNNKEL (reference sequence).

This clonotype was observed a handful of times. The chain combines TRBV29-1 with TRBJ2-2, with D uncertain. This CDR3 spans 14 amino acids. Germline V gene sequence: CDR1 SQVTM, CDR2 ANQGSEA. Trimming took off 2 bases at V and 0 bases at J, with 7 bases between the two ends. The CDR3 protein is CSVERPSNTGELFF. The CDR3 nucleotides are TGCAGCGTTGAAAGGCCGTCGAACACCGGGGAGCTGTTTTTT.

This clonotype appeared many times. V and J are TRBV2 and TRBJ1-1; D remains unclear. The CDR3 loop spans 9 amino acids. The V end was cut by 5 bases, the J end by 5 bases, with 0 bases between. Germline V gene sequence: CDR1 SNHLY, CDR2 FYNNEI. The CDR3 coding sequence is TGTGCCAGCAGTACTGAAGCTTTCTTT. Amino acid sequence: CASSTEAFF.

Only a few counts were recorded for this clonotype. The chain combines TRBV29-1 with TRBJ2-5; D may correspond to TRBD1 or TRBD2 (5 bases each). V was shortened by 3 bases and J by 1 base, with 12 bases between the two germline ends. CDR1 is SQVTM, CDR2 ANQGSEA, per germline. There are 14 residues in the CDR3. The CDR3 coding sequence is TGCAGCGTTGATGGGACGGATATCCAAGAGACCCAGTACTTC. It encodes CSVDGTDIQETQYF.

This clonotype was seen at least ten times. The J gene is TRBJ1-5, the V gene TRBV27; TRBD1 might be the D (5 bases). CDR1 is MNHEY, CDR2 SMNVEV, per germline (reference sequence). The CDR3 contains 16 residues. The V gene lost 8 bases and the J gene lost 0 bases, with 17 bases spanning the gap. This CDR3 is CASAIRGDSSNQPQHF. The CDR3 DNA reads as TGTGCCAGCGCCATTAGGGGAGACAGTAGCAATCAGCCCCAGCATTTT.

The CDR3 spells CASSIRGAPGYTF. The CDR3 DNA sequence: TGTGCCAGTAGTATAAGGGGGGCGCCTGGCTACACCTTC. The rearrangement links TRBV19 to TRBJ1-2; possibly TRBD1 for D (6 bases). V was trimmed by 2 bases and J by 7 bases, leaving 11 bases between them. The germline gives CDR1 LNHDA, CDR2 SQIVND (reference sequence). The CDR3 length is 13 residues.

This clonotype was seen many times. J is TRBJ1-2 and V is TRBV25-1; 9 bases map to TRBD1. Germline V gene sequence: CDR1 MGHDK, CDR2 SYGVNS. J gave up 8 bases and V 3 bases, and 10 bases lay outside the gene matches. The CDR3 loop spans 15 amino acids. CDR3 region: CASSDTGTGFEGYTF. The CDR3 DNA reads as TGTGCCAGCAGTGACACGGGGACAGGGTTTGAGGGCTACACCTTC.

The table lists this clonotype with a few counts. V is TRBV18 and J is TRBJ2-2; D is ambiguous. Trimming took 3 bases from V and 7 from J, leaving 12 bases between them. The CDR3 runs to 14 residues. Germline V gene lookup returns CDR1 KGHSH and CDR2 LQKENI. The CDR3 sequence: CASSPDRRGGELFF. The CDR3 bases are TGTGCCAGCTCACCGGATAGGCGTGGCGGGGAGCTGTTTTTT. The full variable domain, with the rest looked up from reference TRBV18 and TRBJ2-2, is NAGVMQNPRHLVRRRGQEARLRCSPMKGHSHVYWYRQLPEEGLKFMVYLQKENIIDESGMPKERFSAEFPKEGPSILRIQQVVRGDSAAYFCASSPDRRGGELFFGEGSRLTVL.

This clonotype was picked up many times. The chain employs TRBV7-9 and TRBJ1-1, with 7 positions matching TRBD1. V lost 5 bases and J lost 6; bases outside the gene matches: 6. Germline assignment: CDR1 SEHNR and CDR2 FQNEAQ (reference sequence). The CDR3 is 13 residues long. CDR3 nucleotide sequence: TGTGCCAGCAGCGTCCAACAGGGGTCTGAAGCTTTCTTT. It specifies CASSVQQGSEAFF.

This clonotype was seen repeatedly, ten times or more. The CDR3 reads CASSATGKNTEAFF. CDR3 sequence (DNA): TGTGCCAGCAGTGCGACAGGAAAGAACACTGAAGCTTTCTTT. The chain uses TRBV6-1 and TRBJ1-1; TRBD1 might be the D (6 bases). The length of the CDR3 is 14 residues. Germline CDR1 is MNHNS and CDR2 is SASEGT. The V end was cut by 4 bases, the J end by 1 base, with 10 bases between.

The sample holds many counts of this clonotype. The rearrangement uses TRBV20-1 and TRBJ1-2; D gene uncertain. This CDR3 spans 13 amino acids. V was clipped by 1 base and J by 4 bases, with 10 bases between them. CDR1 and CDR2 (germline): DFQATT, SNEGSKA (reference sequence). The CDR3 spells CSARVPTAYGYTF. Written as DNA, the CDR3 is TGCAGTGCTAGAGTACCAACCGCCTATGGCTACACCTTC.

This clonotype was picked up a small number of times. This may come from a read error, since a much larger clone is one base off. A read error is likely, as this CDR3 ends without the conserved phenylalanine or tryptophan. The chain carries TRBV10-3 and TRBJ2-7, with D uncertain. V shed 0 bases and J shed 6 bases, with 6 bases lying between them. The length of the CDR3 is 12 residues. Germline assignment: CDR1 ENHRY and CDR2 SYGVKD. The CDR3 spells CAISESRGEQYL. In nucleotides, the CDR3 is TGTGCCATCAGTGAGTCACGAGGCGAGCAGTACCTC.

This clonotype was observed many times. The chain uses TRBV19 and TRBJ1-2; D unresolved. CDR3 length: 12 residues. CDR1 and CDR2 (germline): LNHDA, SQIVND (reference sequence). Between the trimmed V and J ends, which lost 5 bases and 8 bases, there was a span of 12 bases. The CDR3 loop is CASSFGRLGYTF. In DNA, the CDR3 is TGTGCCAGTAGTTTCGGACGTCTCGGCTACACCTTC.

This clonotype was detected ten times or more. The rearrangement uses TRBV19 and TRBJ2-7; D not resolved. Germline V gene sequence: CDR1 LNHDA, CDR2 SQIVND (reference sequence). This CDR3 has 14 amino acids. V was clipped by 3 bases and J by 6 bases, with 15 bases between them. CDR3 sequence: CASSIGPKHGEQYF. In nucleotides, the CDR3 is TGTGCCAGTAGTATCGGGCCCAAACATGGCGAGCAGTACTTC.

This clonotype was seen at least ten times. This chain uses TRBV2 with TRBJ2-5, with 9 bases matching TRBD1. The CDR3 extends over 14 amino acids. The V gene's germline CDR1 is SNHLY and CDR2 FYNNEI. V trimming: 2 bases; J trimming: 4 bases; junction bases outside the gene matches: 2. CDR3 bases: TGTGCCAGCAGTGAAACAGGGGGCGGAGAGACCCAGTACTTC. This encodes CASSETGGGETQYF.

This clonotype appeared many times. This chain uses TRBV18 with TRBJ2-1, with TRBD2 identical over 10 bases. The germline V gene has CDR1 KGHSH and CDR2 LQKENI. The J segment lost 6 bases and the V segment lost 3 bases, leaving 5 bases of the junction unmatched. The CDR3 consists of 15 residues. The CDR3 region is CASSPRSGRVNEQFF. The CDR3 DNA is TGTGCCAGCTCACCGAGGAGCGGGAGGGTCAATGAGCAGTTCTTC.

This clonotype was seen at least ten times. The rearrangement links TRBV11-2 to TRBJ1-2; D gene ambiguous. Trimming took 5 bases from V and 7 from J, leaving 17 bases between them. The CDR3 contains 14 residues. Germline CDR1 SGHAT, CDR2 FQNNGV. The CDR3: CASSPRVLEGGYTF. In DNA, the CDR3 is TGTGCCAGCAGCCCGAGGGTTCTCGAAGGTGGCTACACCTTC.